Shown below are 5 T cell receptor beta chains from a single sample sequenced in a study of tissue T cells after allogeneic stem cell transplantation (dated by TCRdb to between 2021 and 2022). In light of the paper, this sample's time point label describes: mouse harvest day 7 after allogeneic transplant. Each mouse graft, delivered by tail vein injection, combined 10^6 splenic CD5+ T cells with 10^7 T-cell-depleted bone marrow cells. Library preparation employed the immunoSEQ multiplex PCR assay. Imported from immuneACCESS, the table was reduced by TCRdb to in-frame sequences with V and J called. These copies leave out some clones; in studies compared against another copy, an unresolved V gene accounts for under half, and the cause of the remainder is not known. The sample table shows roughly 8,700 clones, and more than 40% are seen once. About 7.4% of the sample comes from the top ten. Material for sequencing was gut tissue. All receptors come from a female BALB/c mouse given C57BL/6 T cells with graft-versus-host disease after an allogeneic hematopoietic cell transplant.

This clone showed up just a few times. Gene names follow the mouse nomenclature. The read ends 1 residue shy of where the CDR3 ends; the end is completed using the germline J gene. The gene calls are TRBV5 and TRBJ1-1; tentatively, D is TRBD1 (5 bases). Germline CDR1 reads LGHNA; CDR2 reads YNLKQL (reference sequence). Trimming shortened V by 0 bases and J by 0 bases, and 8 bases separated the two germline ends. The CDR3 spans 15 residues. The sequenced CDR3 bases are TGTGCCAGCAGCCAAGATGGGGCAGCAAACACAGAAGTCTTC. Residues: CASSQDGAANTEVF. The whole CDR3 region reads CASSQDGAANTEVFF.

Points on this clone: The listed genes are named as in mouse. The CDR3 extends 1 residue past the end of the read, so its final part is completed from the germline J gene. The chain combines TRBV16 with TRBJ2-1, with TRBD2 identical over 9 bases. V was clipped by 0 bases and J by 3 bases; unmatched bases: 0. Germline CDR1 and CDR2: SGHSA and FRNQAP. The CDR3 is made up of 15 amino acids. CDR3 DNA (partial): TGTGCAAGCAGCTTAGACTGGGGGGGCTATGCTGAGCAGTTC. This gives the protein CASSLDWGGYAEQF. In full, the CDR3 reads CASSLDWGGYAEQFF.

A note on this clone: Gene names are mouse gene names. The CDR3 end lies 1 residue beyond the end of the read and is filled in from the germline J gene. J is TRBJ2-4 and V is TRBV12-1; 9 bases are shared with TRBD2. Germline V lookup: CDR1 SGHSN, CDR2 HYEKVE. V shed 5 bases, J shed 4 bases, and the junction held 6 bases outside the gene matches. This CDR3 spans 14 amino acids. Incomplete CDR3 DNA: TGTGCCAGCTTTCGTCTGGGGGGGGAAAACACCTTGTAC. Its translation: CASFRLGGENTLY. The whole CDR3 reads CASFRLGGENTLYF.

This clone was seen a few times. Mouse names are used for the genes. The missing CDR3 end, 1 residue past where the read stops, is filled in from the germline J gene. The gene calls are TRBV26 and TRBJ2-5; no clear D gene. Trimming pared 2 bases from V and 4 bases from J, leaving 7 bases between. Looked up from germline, CDR1 is KGHPV and CDR2 is FQNQEV (reference sequence). The CDR3 has 13 residues. CDR3 residues: CASSLGQEDTQYF. The sequenced CDR3 bases are TGTGCCAGCAGTCTGGGGCAGGAAGACACCCAGTAC.

This clone was seen more than once but under ten times. Genes and germline come from the mouse. The read falls 1 residue short of the CDR3 end, and the missing part is taken from the germline J gene. The rearrangement joins TRBV26 to TRBJ1-1, with D possibly TRBD1 on 5 matching bases. The germline gives CDR1 KGHPV, CDR2 FQNQEV (reference sequence). Trimming removed 0 bases from V and 7 bases from J, with 9 bases in between. The CDR3 consists of 13 residues. The CDR3: CASSLSGGREVFF. CDR3 DNA (partial): TGTGCCAGCAGTCTGTCTGGGGGAAGAGAAGTCTTC.